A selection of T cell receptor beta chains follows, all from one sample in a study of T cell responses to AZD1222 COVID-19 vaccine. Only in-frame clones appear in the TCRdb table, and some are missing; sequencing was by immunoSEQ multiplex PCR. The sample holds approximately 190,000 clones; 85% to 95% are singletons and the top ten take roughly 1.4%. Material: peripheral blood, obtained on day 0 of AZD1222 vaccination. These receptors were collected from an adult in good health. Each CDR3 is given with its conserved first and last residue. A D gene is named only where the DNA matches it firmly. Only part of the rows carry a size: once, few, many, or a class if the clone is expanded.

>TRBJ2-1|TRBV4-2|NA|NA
CASSQEYNIPYNEQFF
TGTGCCAGCAGCCAAGAATATAACATCCCCTACAATGAGCAGTTCTTC
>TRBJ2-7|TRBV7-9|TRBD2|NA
CASSRSGGQLGVEQYF
TGTGCCAGCAGTCGTAGCGGGGGACAGCTTGGAGTCGAGCAGTACTTC
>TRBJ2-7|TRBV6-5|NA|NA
CASSYSTGPPGEQYF
TGTGCCAGCAGTTACTCGACAGGACCTCCCGGTGAGCAGTACTTC
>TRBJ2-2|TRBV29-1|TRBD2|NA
CSVSGTSGGPGYAGELFF
TGCAGCGTATCCGGGACTAGCGGGGGCCCAGGTTATGCCGGGGAGCTGTTTTTT
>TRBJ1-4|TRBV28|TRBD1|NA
CATLGQGWEKLFF
TGTGCCACCCTCGGACAGGGTTGGGAAAAACTGTTTTTT
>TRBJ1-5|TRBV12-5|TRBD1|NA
CASGLGQGRQPQHF
TGTGCTAGTGGTTTGGGACAGGGGAGACAGCCCCAGCATTTT
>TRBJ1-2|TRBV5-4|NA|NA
CASSLVWGEANYGYTF
TGTGCCAGCAGCTTAGTGTGGGGTGAGGCTAACTATGGCTACACCTTC
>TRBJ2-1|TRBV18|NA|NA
CASTTIRDNEQFF
TGTGCCAGCACAACAATCCGGGACAATGAGCAGTTCTTC
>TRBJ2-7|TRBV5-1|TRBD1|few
CASSFDGQGTYEQYF
TGCGCCAGCAGCTTTGATGGACAGGGCACCTACGAGCAGTACTTC
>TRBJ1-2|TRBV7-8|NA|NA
CASSSSRGYTF
TGTGCCAGCAGCTCTAGTAGAGGCTACACCTTC
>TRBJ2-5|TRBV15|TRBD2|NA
CATSREGLGGKETQYF
TGTGCCACCAGCAGAGAGGGGCTGGGGGGGAAAGAGACCCAGTACTTC
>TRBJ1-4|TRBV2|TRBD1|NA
CASQRGLNEKLFF
TGTGCCTCCCAAAGGGGGCTGAACGAAAAACTGTTTTTT
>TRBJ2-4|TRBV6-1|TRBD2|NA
CASIELAGGPKNIQYF
TGTGCCAGCATTGAGCTAGCGGGGGGCCCCAAAAACATTCAGTACTTC
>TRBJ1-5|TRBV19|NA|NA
CASRVGGFDQPQHF
TGTGCCAGTAGGGTGGGGGGGTTCGACCAGCCCCAGCATTTT
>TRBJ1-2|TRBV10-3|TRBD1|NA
CAISLGQGALRYTF
TGTGCCATCAGCCTCGGACAGGGGGCGCTTCGTTACACCTTC
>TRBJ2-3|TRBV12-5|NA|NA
CASGIKTDTQYF
TGTGCTAGTGGGATTAAAACAGATACGCAGTATTTT
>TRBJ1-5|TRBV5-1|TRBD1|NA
CASRPGTEINQPQHF
TGCGCCAGCAGACCGGGGACAGAAATTAATCAGCCCCAGCATTTT
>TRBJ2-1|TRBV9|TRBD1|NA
CASSVGTGGGNEQFF
TGTGCCAGCAGCGTAGGGACAGGGGGCGGGAATGAGCAGTTCTTC
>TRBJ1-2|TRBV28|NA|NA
CASTLGGGWGYTF
TGTGCCAGCACCTTGGGGGGGGGCTGGGGCTACACCTTC
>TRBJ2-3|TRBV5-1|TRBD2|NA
CASSLPSGGFTDTQYF
TGCGCCAGCAGCTTACCTAGCGGGGGGTTCACAGATACGCAGTATTTT
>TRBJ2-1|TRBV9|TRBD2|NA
CASSSRLAGGNEQFF
TGTGCCAGCAGCTCGAGACTAGCGGGGGGCAATGAGCAGTTCTTC
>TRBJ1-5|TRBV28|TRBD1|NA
CASSPLGTGSQPQHF
TGTGCCAGCAGTCCCCTTGGGACAGGGTCTCAGCCCCAGCATTTT
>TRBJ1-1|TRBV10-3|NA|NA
CATDRGGLNTEAFF
TGTGCCACCGATCGGGGCGGCCTGAACACTGAAGCTTTCTTT
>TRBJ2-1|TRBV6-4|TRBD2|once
CASSAGLAGGVEQFF
TGTGCCAGCAGCGCGGGACTAGCGGGGGGGGTTGAGCAGTTCTTC
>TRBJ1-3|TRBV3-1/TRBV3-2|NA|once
CASSQSSGNTIYF
TGTGCCAGCAGCCAATCGTCCGGAAACACCATATATTTT
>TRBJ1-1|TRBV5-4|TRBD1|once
CASSSRQGYTEAFF
TGTGCCAGCAGCTCTAGACAGGGGTACACTGAAGCTTTCTTT
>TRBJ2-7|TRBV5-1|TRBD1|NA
CASSLSSGQGRSEQYF
TGCGCCAGCAGCTTGAGTTCAGGACAGGGGAGGAGCGAGCAGTACTTC
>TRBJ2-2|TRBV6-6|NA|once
CASSYSGSSTGELFF
TGTGCCAGCAGTTACTCGGGTAGTTCCACCGGGGAGCTGTTTTTT
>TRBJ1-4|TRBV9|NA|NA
CASSVVGAEGEKLFF
TGTGCCAGCAGCGTAGTTGGGGCGGAGGGTGAAAAACTGTTTTTT
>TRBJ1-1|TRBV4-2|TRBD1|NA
CASSQGPGQGLMNTEAFF
TGTGCCAGCAGCCAAGGGCCGGGACAGGGGCTGATGAACACTGAAGCTTTCTTT
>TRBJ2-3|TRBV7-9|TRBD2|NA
CASSPTFSGGAGTDTQYF
TGTGCCAGCAGCCCGACATTTAGCGGGGGGGCCGGCACAGATACGCAGTATTTT
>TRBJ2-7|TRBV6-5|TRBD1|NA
CASSSAGTGNYEQYF
TGTGCCAGCAGTAGTGCCGGGACAGGGAATTACGAGCAGTACTTC
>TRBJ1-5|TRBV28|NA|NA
CASSSTGNYQPQHF
TGTGCCAGCAGTTCTACGGGCAATTATCAGCCCCAGCATTTT
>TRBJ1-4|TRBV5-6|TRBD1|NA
CASSLVPRGTYLGEKLFF
TGTGCCAGCAGCTTGGTCCCCAGGGGGACTTACCTAGGTGAAAAACTGTTTTTT
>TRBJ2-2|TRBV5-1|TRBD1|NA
CASSLEWQGVGELFF
TGCGCCAGCAGCTTGGAATGGCAGGGGGTCGGGGAGCTGTTTTTT
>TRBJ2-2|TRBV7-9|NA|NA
CASSLGHGTPTGELFF
TGTGCCAGCAGCTTAGGACATGGGACACCTACCGGGGAGCTGTTTTTT
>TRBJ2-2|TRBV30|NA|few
CAWSGTANTGELFF
TGTGCCTGGAGTGGGACAGCGAACACCGGGGAGCTGTTTTTT
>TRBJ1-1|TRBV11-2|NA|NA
CASSLEPALNTEAFF
TGTGCCAGCAGCTTAGAGCCAGCTTTGAACACTGAAGCTTTCTTT
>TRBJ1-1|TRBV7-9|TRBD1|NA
CASNPRGGQNTEAFF
TGTGCCAGCAACCCCAGGGGGGGGCAGAACACTGAAGCTTTCTTT
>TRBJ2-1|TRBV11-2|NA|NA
CASSINTGGLYNEQLF
TGTGCCAGCAGCATAAACACCGGAGGGCTTTACAATGAGCAGCTCTTC
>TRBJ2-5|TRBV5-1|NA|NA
CASSQNREETQYF
TGCGCCAGCAGCCAAAACAGGGAAGAGACCCAGTACTTC
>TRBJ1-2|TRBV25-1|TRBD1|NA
CASSEGDRGGNYGYTF
TGTGCCAGCAGTGAGGGGGACAGGGGCGGAAACTATGGCTACACCTTC
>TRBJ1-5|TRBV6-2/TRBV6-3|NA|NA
CASSYWSGNQPQHF
TGTGCCAGCAGTTATTGGAGTGGCAATCAGCCCCAGCATTTT
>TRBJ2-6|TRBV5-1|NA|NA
CASSLRADSYSGANVLTF
TGCGCCAGCAGCCTTAGAGCGGACTCCTACTCTGGGGCCAACGTCCTGACTTTC
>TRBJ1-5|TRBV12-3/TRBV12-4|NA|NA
CASSLGGPQPQHF
TGTGCCAGCAGCTTGGGGGGCCCTCAGCCCCAGCATTTT
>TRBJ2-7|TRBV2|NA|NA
CASSDQTGRGHEQYF
TGTGCCAGCAGTGATCAGACAGGGAGGGGTCACGAGCAGTACTTC
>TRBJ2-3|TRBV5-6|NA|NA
CASRLRGPGDTQYF
TGTGCCAGCAGATTGCGGGGCCCCGGTGATACGCAGTATTTT
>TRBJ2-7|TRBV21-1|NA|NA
CASSKEDRIGLSYEQYF
TGTGCCAGCAGCAAAGAGGACAGGATCGGTCTCTCCTACGAGCAGTACTTC
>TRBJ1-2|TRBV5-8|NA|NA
CASSGTYYGYTF
TGTGCCAGCAGCGGGACGTACTATGGCTACACCTTC
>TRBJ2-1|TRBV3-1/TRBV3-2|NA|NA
CASSPGHSGWEQFF
TGTGCCAGCAGCCCGGGACATTCGGGGTGGGAGCAGTTCTTC
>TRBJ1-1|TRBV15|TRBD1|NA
CATSRGGQGVTEAFF
TGTGCCACCAGCAGAGGCGGACAGGGCGTAACTGAAGCTTTCTTT
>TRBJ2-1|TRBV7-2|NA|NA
CASSGNERNEQFF
TGTGCCAGCAGCGGTAACGAGAGGAATGAGCAGTTCTTC
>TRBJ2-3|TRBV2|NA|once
CASRQGLSTDTQYF
TGTGCCAGCAGACAGGGTCTCAGCACAGATACGCAGTATTTT